This T cell receptor (beta chain) emerged from a study of blood T cell repertoires in COVID-19. The CDR3 sequence is 15 residues long. Germline lookup yields CDR1 MNHEY and CDR2 SVGAGI. The V gene lost 8 bases and the J gene lost 0 bases, with 14 bases spanning the gap. This table comes from immunoSEQ multiplex PCR, and its TCRdb copy is limited to in-frame clones, with some not included. The table includes about 94,000 clones, more than 75% detected once. Sequencing was done on a sample of peripheral blood. The origin of this receptor is a human donor with acute or convalescent COVID-19. The donor label of this sample is uncertain. The rearrangement links TRBV6-5 to TRBJ1-5; D is undetermined. CDR3 in DNA: TGTGCCAGCTACTATGCGGGGTTTAGCAATCAGCCCCAGCATTTT. Its translation: CASYYAGFSNQPQHF.